This TCR beta chain appears in the sequencing data of a study of blood T cells in healthy people across ages. The authors ran a second PCR of 7 to 11 cycles using a sample-barcoded 5' primer and a J-beta primer mix. MiXCR, run by TCRdb on the 5' RACE reads, gives a single entry per CDR3 protein. Of around 1.5 million distinct CDR3 sequences in the sample, around 35% are singletons; the top ten hold over 9%. J was trimmed by 1 base and V by 2 bases; bases with no gene match: 10. The CDR3 sequence is 16 residues long. Germline V gene data show CDR1 as GTSNPN and CDR2 as SVGIG (reference sequence). The J gene is TRBJ1-2, the V gene TRBV30, with TRBD1 identical over 7 bases. The sequenced material came from blood. The source is a woman in her 30s in good health. As DNA, the CDR3 is TGTGCCTGGAGTAGGTCAAAGACAGGGTTTAACTATGGCTACACCTTC. Its protein is CAWSRSKTGFNYGYTF.